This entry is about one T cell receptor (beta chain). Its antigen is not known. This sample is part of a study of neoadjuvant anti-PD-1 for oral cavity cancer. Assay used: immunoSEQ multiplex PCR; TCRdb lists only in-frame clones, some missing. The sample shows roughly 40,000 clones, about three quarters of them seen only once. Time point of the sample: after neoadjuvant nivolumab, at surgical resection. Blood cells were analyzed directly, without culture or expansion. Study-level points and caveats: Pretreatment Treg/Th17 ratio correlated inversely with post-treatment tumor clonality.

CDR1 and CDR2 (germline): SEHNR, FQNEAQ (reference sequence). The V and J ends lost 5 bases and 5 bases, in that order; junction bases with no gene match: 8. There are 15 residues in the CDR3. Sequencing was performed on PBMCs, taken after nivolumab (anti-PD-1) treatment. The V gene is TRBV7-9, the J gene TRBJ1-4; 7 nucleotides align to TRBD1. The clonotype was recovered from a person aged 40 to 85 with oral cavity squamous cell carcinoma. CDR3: CASSALQGKNEKLFF. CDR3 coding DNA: TGTGCCAGCAGCGCGCTACAGGGGAAGAATGAAAAACTGTTTTTT.